The next 30 T cell receptor beta chains were all read from a single sample in a study of shared clonotypes between healthy human individuals. The data were produced by immunoSEQ multiplex PCR, yet TCRdb's version contains in-frame clones alone and is incomplete. Altogether some 2.3 million clones are present, approximately 93% being singletons, with the ten largest covering 0.39%. The sequenced sample was naive CD4+ T cells from PBMCs. As for subset: CD45RA+ positively selected. The receptors here all came from a man aged 18 to 30 in good health. Some clones in this sample may be carry-over from other donors' samples.

The chain carries TRBV5-6 and TRBJ2-3, with 10 bases fitting TRBD1. This CDR3 region has 16 residues. The V gene's germline CDR1 is SGHDT and CDR2 YYEEEE. J was trimmed by 6 bases and V by 2 bases; bases with no gene match: 9. The CDR3 protein is CASSFWGQGLFDTQYF. The CDR3 nucleotides are TGTGCCAGCAGCTTTTGGGGACAGGGGTTATTTGATACGCAGTATTTT.

The rearrangement joins TRBV2 to TRBJ1-5; 7 nucleotides align to TRBD1. V lost 6 bases to trimming and J lost 9 bases; unmatched junction nucleotides: 14. The V gene's germline CDR1 is SNHLY and CDR2 FYNNEI. The length of the CDR3 is 15 residues. CDR3 DNA sequence: TGTGCCAGCAGGGGTGGACAGGCACTGTTTGGGCCCCAGCATTTT. As protein: CASRGGQALFGPQHF.

The rearrangement links TRBV7-9 to TRBJ1-6; perhaps TRBD1 as D (5 bases). The CDR3 consists of 15 residues. Deletions cut 1 base from V and 9 bases from J, with 13 bases between. The germline V gene encodes CDR1 SEHNR and CDR2 FQNEAQ (reference sequence). Written as DNA, the CDR3 is TGTGCCAGCAGCTTAGGCTCAGAAAGGGGTTCACCCCTCCACTTT. Translating it yields CASSLGSERGSPLHF.

The chain links TRBV30 to TRBJ2-7, with D perhaps matching TRBD1 (6 bases). Germline CDR1 and CDR2: GTSNPN and SVGIG (reference sequence). The V end was cut by 7 bases, the J end by 2 bases, with 12 bases between. The CDR3 is 12 residues long. Here the CDR3 reads CASGHPTYEQYF. The CDR3 DNA reads as TGTGCCTCGGGACACCCGACCTACGAGCAGTACTTC. Full variable domain (missing parts from reference TRBV30 and TRBJ2-7): SQTIHQWPATLVQPVGSPLSLECTVEGTSNPNLYWYRQAAGRGLQLLFYSVGIGQISSEVPQNLSASRPQDRQFILSSKKLLLSDSGFYLCASGHPTYEQYFGPGTRLTVT.

The chain employs TRBV9 and TRBJ2-4; a possible D gene is TRBD1 (6 bases). CDR1 is SGDLS and CDR2 is YYNGEE in the germline V gene. This CDR3 has 14 residues. Trimming stripped 3 bases from V and 4 bases from J, with 11 bases between. This CDR3 is CASSAAGQKNIQYF. The CDR3 bases are TGTGCCAGCAGCGCAGCCGGACAGAAAAACATTCAGTACTTC.

V gene TRBV28 combines with J gene TRBJ1-1; D may be TRBD1 (6 bases). CDR1 is MDHEN and CDR2 is SYDVKM in the germline V gene. Trimming removed 6 bases from V and 2 bases from J, with 19 bases in between. This CDR3 has 16 residues. The CDR3 spells CASSPIPARGNTEAFF. CDR3 DNA sequence: TGTGCCAGCAGCCCCATACCCGCCAGGGGCAACACTGAAGCTTTCTTT.

J is TRBJ1-2 and V is TRBV5-1; no reliable D call. Trimming left V 0 bases short and J 4 bases short, with 10 bases between. Per the germline V gene, CDR1 is SGHRS and CDR2 is YFSETQ. The length of the CDR3 is 14 residues. CDR3 coding DNA: TGCGCCAGCAGCTTGGGAGTACAGTCCTATGGCTACACCTTC. It specifies CASSLGVQSYGYTF. Looking up the rest from reference TRBV5-1 and TRBJ1-2 gives the full variable domain: KAGVTQTPRYLIKTRGQQVTLSCSPISGHRSVSWYQQTPGQGLQFLFEYFSETQRNKGNFPGRFSGRQFSNSRSEMNVSTLELGDSALYLCASSLGVQSYGYTFGSGTRLTVV.

About this clone itself: The sample contains more than one DNA sequence encoding this CDR3. V usage is TRBV9 and J usage is TRBJ2-1, with 10 bases aligning to TRBD2. In germline, CDR1 is SGDLS, CDR2 YYNGEE. J lost 3 bases, V lost 3 bases, and 3 bases had no gene match. The CDR3 length is 15 residues. The CDR3 spells CASSALAGDYNEQFF. The CDR3 DNA reads TGTGCCAGCAGCGCCCTAGCGGGAGACTACAATGAGCAGTTCTTC.

This clone was observed a single time. The V and J genes are TRBV18 and TRBJ1-1; TRBD1 might be the D (6 bases). Germline V CDR1 and CDR2: KGHSH, LQKENI. The CDR3 runs 15 residues. V dropped 0 bases and J dropped 0 bases, with 8 bases sitting between them. CDR3 residues: CASSPPRQVNTEAFF. The CDR3 coding sequence is TGTGCCAGCTCACCACCAAGACAGGTGAACACTGAAGCTTTCTTT.

The CDR3 DNA follows: TGTGCCAGCAGTTACTCGAACGTAAATGAGCAGTTCTTC. Protein product: CASSYSNVNEQFF. V gene TRBV6-5 combines with J gene TRBJ2-1; D gene unclear. Germline CDR1 MNHEY, CDR2 SVGAGI. V was cut by 0 bases and J by 7 bases, with 7 bases left in between. The CDR3 is 13 amino acids.

The rearrangement joins TRBV15 to TRBJ2-7, with a possible D match to TRBD2 (5 bases). Trimming took 0 bases from V and 4 from J, leaving 13 bases between them. The length of the CDR3 is 15 residues. Germline-derived CDR1 and CDR2 are LNHNV and YYDKDF (reference sequence). In DNA, the CDR3 is TGTGCCACCAGCAGAGATACGAGGGCTGGATACGAGCAGTACTTC. Translation gives CATSRDTRAGYEQYF.

This clone appeared a single time. This rearrangement joins TRBV6-1 to TRBJ1-6; D gene uncertain. This CDR3 region has 13 residues. V gave up 1 base and J gave up 8 bases, with 6 bases separating them. Germline assignment: CDR1 MNHNS and CDR2 SASEGT. The CDR3 is CASSEVGDSPLHF. The CDR3 DNA reads as TGTGCCAGCAGTGAAGTTGGGGATTCACCCCTCCACTTT.

This chain links TRBV5-1 with TRBJ2-2, with 8 positions matching TRBD1. The J segment lost 5 bases and the V segment lost 0 bases, leaving 15 bases of the junction unmatched. The CDR3 length is 19 residues. Germline CDR1 is SGHRS and CDR2 is YFSETQ. CDR3 residues: CASSLAGTGSPRGTGELFF. CDR3 bases: TGCGCCAGCAGCTTGGCCGGGACAGGTTCCCCTAGGGGAACCGGGGAGCTGTTTTTT.

The rearrangement links TRBV5-1 to TRBJ1-1; D unresolved. CDR3 size: 13 residues. Trimming left V 4 bases short and J 4 bases short, with 11 bases between. The V gene's germline CDR1 is SGHRS and CDR2 YFSETQ. The CDR3 protein is CASSDPAGTEAFF. In DNA form, the CDR3 reads TGCGCCAGCAGCGACCCCGCCGGCACTGAAGCTTTCTTT.

This clone was detected once. The chain recombines TRBV2 with TRBJ2-1; TRBD2 might be the D (6 bases). Germline V gives CDR1 SNHLY, CDR2 FYNNEI. This CDR3 has 15 residues. V was shortened by 4 bases and J by 1 base, with 11 bases between the two germline ends. CDR3: CASSGQGGSYNEQFF. CDR3 nucleotide sequence: TGTGCCAGCAGTGGGCAGGGAGGTTCCTACAATGAGCAGTTCTTC.

This clone showed up just a few times. The V and J genes are TRBV30 and TRBJ1-1; D is uncertain. This CDR3 comprises 14 residues. CDR1 and CDR2 (germline): GTSNPN, SVGIG (reference sequence). Trimming stripped 4 bases from V and 5 bases from J, with 17 bases between. CDR3 sequence (DNA): TGTGCCTGGACCCACGGTTGGGGTGGGACTGAAGCTTTCTTT. The encoded protein is CAWTHGWGGTEAFF.

This sequence joins TRBV15 and TRBJ2-7; 12 bases line up with TRBD2. Germline CDR1 and CDR2: LNHNV and YYDKDF (reference sequence). The CDR3 runs to 19 residues. V gave up 5 bases and J gave up 0 bases; unmatched junction bases: 14. CDR3 sequence reads: CATSPEGGLAGWSSYEQYF. DNA of the CDR3: TGTGCCACCAGCCCAGAAGGAGGACTAGCGGGGTGGAGCTCCTACGAGCAGTACTTC.

The chain couples TRBV5-8 to TRBJ1-5; D is uncertain. CDR1 and CDR2 (germline): SGHTS, YDEGEE. V gave up 5 bases and J gave up 4 bases, with 13 bases separating them. CDR3 length equals 14 residues. CDR3 bases: TGTGCCAGCAGGCTCCGGGTCCAAAATCAGCCCCAGCATTTT. Amino acid sequence: CASRLRVQNQPQHF.

V is TRBV5-1 and J is TRBJ2-2, with D unresolved. This CDR3 is 16 amino acids long. Between the trimmed V and J ends, which lost 0 bases and 2 bases, there was a span of 11 bases. Germline lookup yields CDR1 SGHRS and CDR2 YFSETQ. CDR3 sequence: CASSLVVGLNTGELFF. Written as DNA, the CDR3 is TGCGCCAGCAGCTTGGTAGTAGGCCTTAACACCGGGGAGCTGTTTTTT.

The chain uses TRBV2 and TRBJ1-1, with D uncertain. V shed 5 bases and J shed 1 base, with 8 bases lying between them. This CDR3 contains 13 residues. Germline CDR1 SNHLY, CDR2 FYNNEI. The CDR3 loop is CASSWRANTEAFF. Written as DNA, the CDR3 is TGTGCCAGCAGTTGGCGAGCGAACACTGAAGCTTTCTTT.

The rearrangement uses TRBV7-3 and TRBJ2-3; 14 bases map to TRBD2. The germline V gene has CDR1 SGHTA and CDR2 FQGTGA. V lost 5 bases to trimming and J lost 5 bases; unmatched junction nucleotides: 9. The CDR3 spans 17 residues. The CDR3 region has the DNA TGTGCCAGCAGCAAACGGGGGACTAGCGGGAGCGGAGATACGCAGTATTTT. Protein: CASSKRGTSGSGDTQYF.

The chain employs TRBV7-2 and TRBJ1-1; D is possibly TRBD1 (5 bases). V lost 1 base, J lost 4 bases, and 16 bases lay in between. The CDR3 runs to 16 residues. Germline loops: CDR1 SGHTA, CDR2 FQGNSA. CDR3 nucleotide sequence: TGTGCCAGCAGCTTAGGCCCCCCGGGGGTCGTCACTGAAGCTTTCTTT. Its translation is CASSLGPPGVVTEAFF.

This sequence joins TRBV14 and TRBJ1-1, with 8 bases matching TRBD1. V shed 0 bases and J 0 bases; nucleotides not matched to a gene: 15. Germline V gene lookup returns CDR1 SGHDN and CDR2 FVKESK. CDR3 length equals 20 residues. CDR3 loop: CASSQDRWAGGIWVNTEAFF. In DNA form, the CDR3 reads TGTGCCAGCAGCCAAGATAGGTGGGCAGGGGGCATTTGGGTGAACACTGAAGCTTTCTTT.

The genes are TRBV28 and TRBJ2-3; D may match TRBD1 or TRBD2 (7 bases each). The V gene's germline CDR1 is MDHEN and CDR2 SYDVKM. V was clipped by 4 bases and J by 8 bases, with 22 bases between them. The CDR3 is 16 residues long. CDR3 sequence: CASSSPIPGRGLTQYF. CDR3 nucleotides: TGTGCCAGCAGTTCCCCAATCCCGGGGAGGGGGCTTACGCAGTATTTT.

Remarks on this clone: The same CDR3 is also encoded by other DNA sequences in this sample. The rearrangement uses TRBV7-2 and TRBJ1-1, with TRBD1 matching 7 bases. The CDR3 has 14 residues. Trimming cost V 5 bases and J 1 base; bases outside gene matches: 4. Germline CDR1 SGHTA, CDR2 FQGNSA. The CDR3 bases are TGTGCCAGCAGCCCAGGGGGAGCGAACACTGAAGCTTTCTTT. Encoded protein: CASSPGGANTEAFF.

Comments on this clone: The sample contains more than one DNA sequence encoding this CDR3. V usage is TRBV5-1 and J usage is TRBJ2-1, with 10 bases matching TRBD2. Germline CDR1 SGHRS, CDR2 YFSETQ. V dropped 0 bases and J dropped 7; count of bases not matched to a gene: 4. This CDR3 contains 15 residues. CDR3: CASSLGLAGWNEQFF. CDR3 in DNA: TGCGCCAGCAGCTTGGGACTAGCGGGCTGGAATGAGCAGTTCTTC.

This chain connects TRBV9 to TRBJ2-7, with 9 bases lining up with TRBD1. Germline lookup yields CDR1 SGDLS and CDR2 YYNGEE. V lost 4 bases, J lost 3 bases, and 2 bases stayed unmatched. The CDR3 consists of 13 residues. The CDR3 protein is CASSRDRVYEQYF. The DNA of the CDR3 is TGTGCCAGCAGCCGGGACAGGGTCTACGAGCAGTACTTC.

The chain uses TRBV27 and TRBJ1-1, with D possibly TRBD1 on 5 matching bases. The CDR3 is 19 amino acids. V lost 3 bases and J 0 bases, leaving 23 bases between the germline ends. Germline assignment: CDR1 MNHEY and CDR2 SMNVEV (reference sequence). DNA for the CDR3: TGTGCCAGCAGTTTTTCCCCGCGAGTCTCGACAGAACTGAACACTGAAGCTTTCTTT. The encoded protein is CASSFSPRVSTELNTEAFF.

J is TRBJ2-7 and V is TRBV11-2; D is unclear. The CDR3 consists of 12 residues. V shed 2 bases and J shed 8 bases, with 10 bases lying between them. The germline V gene encodes CDR1 SGHAT and CDR2 FQNNGV. The CDR3 DNA sequence: TGTGCCAGCAGCTTACCCGCAGGACAGCAGTACTTC. Translated: CASSLPAGQQYF. The whole variable domain, remainder taken from reference TRBV11-2 and TRBJ2-7, is EAGVAQSPRYKIIEKRQSVAFWCNPISGHATLYWYQQILGQGPKLLIQFQNNGVVDDSQLPKDRFSAERLKGVDSTLKIQPAKLEDSAVYLCASSLPAGQQYFGPGTRLTVT.

The chain carries TRBV11-2 and TRBJ2-5; a weak D match, TRBD2 (5 bases). Germline CDR1 and CDR2: SGHAT and FQNNGV. This CDR3 has 15 residues. Trimming removed 6 bases at V and 4 bases at J, with 18 bases between. The CDR3 sequence is CASSTRRATGETQYF. The CDR3, as DNA: TGTGCCAGCAGTACAAGGCGGGCGACCGGAGAGACCCAGTACTTC.